Listed below are T cell receptor beta chains from one sample, sequenced in a study of shared clonotypes between healthy human individuals. Assay used: immunoSEQ multiplex PCR; TCRdb lists only in-frame clones, some missing. The sample lists 1,100,000 or so clones, approximately 78% occurring once. Sequences were obtained from memory CD4+ T cells from PBMCs. The receptors shown here come from a man aged 18 to 30 in good health. Some clones in this sample may be carry-over from other donors' samples. The CDR3 runs from the conserved cysteine through the conserved F or W. A D gene is named only where the DNA matches it firmly. Size is stated for part of the rows, as once, few or many counts, or as a class when the clone is expanded.

clone size,J gene,D gene,V gene,CDR3 protein,CDR3 DNA
.,TRBJ2-1,.,TRBV18,CASSPPLQGEGNEQFF,TGTGCCAGCTCACCACCACTTCAGGGTGAGGGCAATGAGCAGTTCTTC
.,TRBJ2-7,TRBD2,TRBV7-2,CASSQSGRIHEQYF,TGTGCCAGCAGCCAAAGCGGGAGGATCCACGAGCAGTACTTC
few,TRBJ2-2,.,TRBV15,CATSSHRVKNTGELFF,TGTGCCACCAGCAGTCACAGGGTTAAAAACACCGGGGAGCTGTTTTTT
.,TRBJ2-7,.,TRBV6-5,CASSQGRLLTYEQYF,TGTGCCAGCAGCCAGGGTCGCCTACTAACCTACGAGCAGTACTTC
.,TRBJ2-5,TRBD2,TRBV2,CASRRRTSGRLSQETQYF,TGTGCCAGCAGAAGGCGGACTAGCGGGAGGTTAAGCCAAGAGACCCAGTACTTC
.,TRBJ1-1,.,TRBV28,CASSSIALNTEAFF,TGTGCCAGCAGTTCCATAGCCTTGAACACTGAAGCTTTCTTT
.,TRBJ2-1,TRBD1,TRBV5-1,CASSLGDRGSYNEQFF,TGCGCCAGCAGCTTGGGGGACAGGGGTTCCTACAATGAGCAGTTCTTC
.,TRBJ2-7,.,TRBV14,CASSQQGPRLGEQYF,TGTGCCAGCAGCCAACAGGGGCCCCGTTTGGGCGAGCAGTACTTC
.,TRBJ2-1,TRBD2,TRBV5-1,CASSPSGSLGGNEQFF,TGCGCCAGCAGCCCTAGCGGGAGTTTGGGAGGCAATGAGCAGTTCTTC
.,TRBJ2-3,TRBD2,TRBV9,CASSVGAGAADTQYF,TGTGCCAGCAGCGTAGGGGCGGGAGCCGCAGATACGCAGTATTTT
few,TRBJ2-3,TRBD1,TRBV6-1,CASSEGGGGATDTQYF,TGTGCCAGCAGTGAAGGAGGGGGCGGAGCCACAGATACGCAGTATTTT
.,TRBJ2-7,.,TRBV4-1,CASSQVGGTLDEQYF,TGCGCCAGCAGCCAGGTCGGCGGGACTCTCGACGAGCAGTACTTC
.,TRBJ1-4,.,TRBV5-4,CASSRDNNEKLFF,TGTGCCAGCAGCAGGGACAATAATGAAAAACTGTTTTTT
.,TRBJ1-2,.,TRBV7-3,CASSPRTAYGYTF,TGTGCCAGCAGCCCTAGAACAGCCTATGGCTACACCTTC
.,TRBJ2-7,.,TRBV5-1,CASSPTLTEGFSYEQYF,TGCGCCAGCAGCCCAACCCTAACCGAGGGGTTCTCCTACGAGCAGTACTTC
.,TRBJ2-3,TRBD2,TRBV9,CASSPLGGLATDTQYF,TGTGCCAGCAGCCCTCTGGGAGGGCTCGCCACAGATACGCAGTATTTT
many,TRBJ2-2,.,TRBV4-1,CASRQDIGVNTGELFF,TGCGCCAGCAGACAGGACATCGGGGTTAACACCGGGGAGCTGTTTTTT
.,TRBJ1-2,TRBD1,TRBV10-2,CASSGTGGPYYGYTF,TGCGCCAGCAGTGGCACAGGGGGCCCTTACTATGGCTACACCTTC
.,TRBJ1-4,.,TRBV2,CASSAGSGEKLFF,TGTGCCAGCAGTGCGGGGAGTGGTGAAAAACTGTTTTTT
.,TRBJ1-2,.,TRBV20-1,CSANAYGYTF,TGCAGTGCTAACGCCTATGGCTACACCTTC
.,TRBJ2-3,.,TRBV15,CATSVHGERRSTDTQYF,TGTGCCACCAGCGTACACGGGGAGCGTCGATCCACAGATACGCAGTATTTT
.,TRBJ1-1,.,TRBV29-1,CSVDGMNTEAFF,TGCAGCGTTGACGGCATGAACACTGAAGCTTTCTTT
.,TRBJ2-1,TRBD2,TRBV5-1,CASSYLAGRGNEQFF,TGCGCCAGCAGCTATTTAGCGGGAAGGGGCAATGAGCAGTTCTTC
.,TRBJ2-5,TRBD2,TRBV5-1,CASRSGTSLAQETQYF,TGCGCCAGCAGATCCGGGACTAGCCTGGCCCAAGAGACCCAGTACTTC
.,TRBJ2-7,TRBD1,TRBV6-5,CASSYSWQGASYEQYF,TGTGCCAGCAGTTACTCATGGCAGGGGGCCTCCTACGAGCAGTACTTC
.,TRBJ2-5,TRBD2,TRBV7-9,CASSLQRGNQETQYF,TGTGCCAGCAGCTTACAGCGGGGCAACCAAGAGACCCAGTACTTC
.,TRBJ1-2,.,TRBV29-1,CSVYRFQGGGGYTF,TGCAGCGTATATAGGTTCCAGGGTGGAGGTGGCTACACCTTC
.,TRBJ2-3,.,TRBV7-2,CASSSYQRRGGSTDTQYF,TGTGCCAGCAGCTCCTACCAACGTAGAGGGGGTAGCACAGATACGCAGTATTTT
few,TRBJ1-5,.,TRBV7-8,CASSLRDQPQHF,TGTGCCAGCAGCTTAAGGGATCAGCCCCAGCATTTT
.,TRBJ2-1,TRBD2,TRBV9,CASSVGGMASGSRGNEQFF,TGTGCCAGCAGCGTAGGTGGTATGGCTAGCGGGAGTAGGGGGAATGAGCAGTTCTTC
.,TRBJ2-7,TRBD2,TRBV28,CASSTGTSGRAVYEQYF,TGTGCCAGCAGCACCGGGACTAGCGGGAGGGCGGTCTACGAGCAGTACTTC
.,TRBJ2-5,.,TRBV9,CASSVGGRPGETQYF,TGTGCCAGCAGCGTAGGGGGGCGCCCCGGGGAGACCCAGTACTTC
many,TRBJ2-1,.,TRBV28,CASSLFPNEQFF,TGTGCCAGCAGTTTATTCCCCAATGAGCAGTTCTTC
few,TRBJ2-5,TRBD2,TRBV18,CASSPASGKEVTQYF,TGTGCCAGCTCACCAGCTAGCGGGAAAGAAGTGACCCAGTACTTC
.,TRBJ1-2,.,TRBV19,CASGARANYGYTF,TGTGCCAGTGGGGCGAGGGCTAACTATGGCTACACCTTC
.,TRBJ1-2,.,TRBV28,CASSSPRAEGYTF,TGTGCCAGCAGTTCCCCAAGAGCAGAAGGCTACACCTTC
.,TRBJ1-2,.,TRBV5-5,CASSSDSNYGYTF,TGTGCCAGCAGCTCCGACAGTAACTATGGCTACACCTTC
.,TRBJ1-3,TRBD1,TRBV9,CASSVGRGYGNTIYF,TGTGCCAGCAGCGTGGGCAGGGGGTACGGAAACACCATATATTTT
few,TRBJ2-2,.,TRBV6-6,CASHIFTGELFF,TGTGCCAGCCACATATTCACCGGGGAGCTGTTTTTT
.,TRBJ1-2,TRBD1,TRBV6-6,CASRTPGGAYGYTF,TGTGCCAGCAGAACACCAGGGGGCGCCTATGGCTACACCTTC
.,TRBJ1-4,TRBD1,TRBV5-1,CASSTRTGEKLFF,TGCGCCAGCAGTACAAGGACAGGTGAAAAACTGTTTTTT
.,TRBJ2-1,.,TRBV6-4,CASSAGVGPVDEQFF,TGTGCCAGCAGTGCGGGGGTCGGACCCGTCGATGAGCAGTTCTTC
few,TRBJ2-1,TRBD2,TRBV19,CASSGPSGSGRYNEQFF,TGTGCCAGTAGTGGGCCTAGCGGGAGTGGACGGTACAATGAGCAGTTCTTC
.,TRBJ2-1,TRBD2,TRBV28,CASRLAGGEQFF,TGTGCCAGCAGACTAGCGGGAGGGGAGCAGTTCTTC
.,TRBJ2-5,TRBD2,TRBV2,CASRRALAGQETQYF,TGTGCCAGCAGGAGGGCCCTAGCGGGCCAAGAGACCCAGTACTTC
.,TRBJ2-5,TRBD2,TRBV4-1,CASSQDSPSGGQETQYF,TGCGCCAGCAGCCAAGATTCGCCTAGCGGGGGACAAGAGACCCAGTACTTC
.,TRBJ2-7,.,TRBV28,CASSPYTQEQYF,TGTGCCAGCAGTCCGTACACGCAGGAGCAGTACTTC
.,TRBJ2-7,TRBD2,TRBV5-6,CASSPKVSGRAYEQYF,TGTGCCAGCAGCCCCAAGGTGAGCGGGAGGGCCTACGAGCAGTACTTC
few,TRBJ1-1,.,TRBV7-9,CASSSSGVNTEAFF,TGTGCCAGCAGCTCTTCAGGGGTGAACACTGAAGCTTTCTTT
few,TRBJ2-1,.,TRBV30,CAWSVIGNEQFF,TGTGCCTGGAGTGTAATAGGCAATGAGCAGTTCTTC
.,TRBJ2-1,.,TRBV9,CASSVAGDEQFF,TGTGCCAGCAGCGTAGCGGGCGATGAGCAGTTCTTC
.,TRBJ2-3,.,TRBV6-4,CASSGEGTDTQYF,TGTGCCAGCAGCGGAGAGGGGACAGATACGCAGTATTTT
.,TRBJ2-7,TRBD2,TRBV2,CASTGGSGRSNEQYF,TGTGCCTCCACGGGAGGCAGCGGGAGGAGCAACGAGCAGTACTTC
.,TRBJ2-2,TRBD2,TRBV2,CASSGLATTGELFF,TGTGCCAGCAGCGGACTAGCTACCACCGGGGAGCTGTTTTTT
.,TRBJ2-7,.,TRBV4-1,CASSPGTPKREQYF,TGCGCCAGCAGCCCCGGGACTCCTAAGAGGGAGCAGTACTTC